This T cell receptor beta chain was observed in a study of identical twins. Study findings and constraints: Beta out-of-frame sequences displayed a weaker excess of sharing between twins. The study found excess low generation probability among twin-shared out-of-frame alpha sequences.

Everyone who gave samples was a healthy Caucasian. Of note for this clonotype: What it binds is not known.

In TCRdb, the 5' RACE reads were re-called with MiXCR into one record per CDR3 protein. The table includes hundreds of thousands of distinct CDR3 sequences, approximately 6.1% detected once. V lost 3 bases and J lost 6; bases outside the gene matches: 8. Germline CDR1 is ENHRY and CDR2 is SYGVKD. The CDR3 covers 14 residues. J is TRBJ2-7 and V is TRBV10-3, with TRBD2 matching over 7 bases. The specimen sequenced was naive T cells sorted from blood. This clonotype originated in a man in his late teens or twenties in good health. The CDR3, as DNA: TGTGCCATCAGTGATAGTGCGGGAGCGGGCGAGCAGTACTTC. This sequence encodes CAISDSAGAGEQYF.